This T cell receptor beta chain derives from a study of cytomegalovirus exposure and HLA in healthy donors (dated by TCRdb to between 2016 and 2019). The study in broad terms: An earlier analysis of roughly 500 of the donors reported about 250 Gb of sequence data and 117 million unique TCR beta sequences from approximately 180 million T cells. An early release covering about 600 HLA-typed donors comprised 250 to 350 gigabases of sequencing data and 85 million or so unique TCR sequences. Of the 300 to 450 genotyped donors, 75% to 85% were placed in the genetic ancestry cluster associated with self-reported Caucasian donors. The study aimed to test whether signatures of past pathogen exposure could be identified by cataloging public T cell receptors. The study used immunosequencing to profile the T cell repertoires of several hundred subjects and linked those repertoires to cytomegalovirus serostatus. Along with the 666-subject first cohort, a separate validation cohort of over a hundred different subjects was used. High-throughput TCR immunosequencing, statistical association of individual TCRs with disease status, and machine learning were combined to predict cytomegalovirus infection status. A later analysis re-analyzed previously published TCR beta repertoires from approximately 700 donors and added high-resolution HLA genotyping to study TCR occurrence patterns. Rather than using new phenotypic data, the later analysis identified candidate immune exposures from TCR beta sequences and from how often those sequences occurred across donors. An earlier analysis of approximately 580 of the donors used high-throughput TCR beta sequencing to judge whether each TCR beta V gene segment behaved as functional or pseudogenic. Alongside the repertoire data, information on donor age, sex, ethnicity and CMV serostatus was compiled. Genome-wide SNP genotypes for about 65% of the roughly 670 donors were used in a later genetic analysis, which treated that subset as a discovery cohort. All discovery cohort repertoires had been generated on a single sequencing platform. Class I and class II HLA loci were covered by the typing at four-digit resolution. Typing coverage differed by locus: A, B, C, DRB1 and DQB1 were typed in roughly 620-630 donors, DQA1 in 522, DPA1 in 600 to 610, and DPB1 in around 490. Roughly 5 DR-DQ haplotypes were handled as single units for association and clustering, since linkage in the cohort was strong. Among some 400 genotyped donors of the cohort, an average of around 240,000 unique TCR beta nucleotide sequences was sequenced per donor, of which roughly 18% were non-productive.

In total, 500 to 700 healthy bone marrow donors made up the cohort. At the time of sampling, all cohort members were nominally healthy, though unrecorded immune exposures were likely present. The donor tested CMV seropositive, placing the donor among the roughly 270 seropositive members of the cohort. Every donor gave a peripheral blood sample, and the peripheral blood mononuclear cells from that sample were used for TCR beta sequencing. The Qiagen DNeasy Blood Extraction Kit was used to extract genomic DNA from the blood cell samples. What the research found in general, with its limitations: Over 15 rarely observed V segments, including chromosome 9 orphons, were excluded from the earlier analysis of a few hundred of the donors because counts were too low. A cluster of highly shared sequence variants was judged likely to represent a technical artifact of the sequencing pipeline. A later analysis associated about 17,000 TCR beta sequences with specific HLA alleles at a false discovery rate of 0.05. A further reported finding was that TCR beta sequences accurately predicted the HLA-A and HLA-B alleles for most subjects in the first cohort. According to a later analysis, TCR association rates differed among HLA loci, with DRB1 alleles showing the most associated TCRs and HLA-C alleles showing the fewest. Strong co-occurrence of HLA alleles, especially DR and DQ, made assigning TCR associations to individual alleles difficult. In a later genetic analysis, fewer N-insertions in productive TCRs were reported among donors in an Asian-associated ancestry cluster than the 666-donor mean. In an earlier analysis of approximately 590 of the donors, most TCR beta V segments were observed in productive rearrangements about 87% or about 30% of the time, broadly matching IMGT annotations. Correlated functional status among segregating V segments might be attributable to linkage disequilibrium, but an unknown experimental factor could not be ruled out. The only immune exposure information available for the cohort was CMV serostatus. Most TCR sequences were observed very rarely across donors, whereas some public TCRs were present in many individuals. V-gene and J-gene trimming of TCR beta chains was associated with a missense DCLRE1C variant in a later genetic analysis, and the association was replicated in an independent cohort. Presence/absence analyses assumed roughly uniform sequencing depth across donors, an assumption that may not hold. In a later analysis, HLA-associated TCR beta chains were found to be more clonally expanded and to have lower generation probabilities than equally common non-associated chains. The study gave a list of roughly 150 TCR beta chains associated with cytomegalovirus. In a later analysis, most CMV-associated TCR beta chains were found to appear HLA-restricted, with HLA associations seemingly driven largely by CMV exposure. Because HLA typing was missing for some donors at each locus, association tests included only the typed subset. The cohort was sequenced for TCR beta chains only, and without alpha or paired-chain data the features that could be detected were limited. A few of the identified cytomegalovirus-associated TCR beta chains were confirmed in vitro to be specific for cytomegalovirus antigens. It was suggested by the authors that the approach could potentially be generalized to other disease states and immunological phenotypes. In a later analysis, several top co-occurrence clusters were reported to appear linked to parvovirus B19, influenza, CMV and Epstein-Barr virus. In both the original and validation cohorts, the classifier was reported to diagnose cytomegalovirus status with high specificity and sensitivity.

The library came from the immunoSEQ multiplex PCR assay. For the multiplex PCR, a mixture combining 60 forward primers for TCR Vbeta segments and 13 reverse primers for TCR Jbeta segments was used. The CDR3 region of rearranged TCR beta genes was amplified from genomic DNA with a multiplex PCR assay. On the Illumina HiSeq System, the amplified TCR beta libraries were sequenced as 87-base-pair reads. On the study's bioinformatics: Across the 670 or so repertoires, a later analysis counted around 80 million unique TCR beta chains, around 11 million of which were shared by at least two donors. To remove PCR and sequencing errors, raw reads were error-corrected and collapsed into unique sequences using a nearest-neighbor algorithm that merged closely related sequences. Alignment of CDR3 sequences to IMGT reference sequences was used to assign V, D and J gene segments. For a sequence to be retained, a match of at least six nucleotides to both a V gene segment and a J gene segment was required. Rearrangements were classified as productive when the CDR3 lacked stop codons and remained in frame with V and J, and all other rearrangements were classified as non-productive. CDR3 was defined according to IMGT convention as the region running from the second conserved V-encoded cysteine to the conserved J-encoded phenylalanine. In an earlier analysis of approximately 590 of the donors, sequences lacking an unambiguous match to a single V gene segment were excluded. In an earlier analysis of 450 to 700 of the donors, V segments were called functional above 56.7% productive rearrangements and were called segregating when the between-donor standard deviation exceeded 5%. A statistical classification framework was built to diagnose cytomegalovirus status from the catalog of TCR beta chain sequences. In a later analysis, TCR nucleotide sequences were compared against IMGT/GENE-DB human TR gene sequences so that V and J genes could be assigned. Using the TCRdist pipeline, a later analysis assigned CDR3 sequences along with most-parsimonious VDJ recombination scenarios. In a later analysis, every TCR beta chain was defined by the combination of its CDR3 amino acid sequence and its V-gene family, and reads without a unique V-gene family were dropped. In a later analysis, 450 to 600 highly shared, low-generation-probability nucleotide sequences were removed to address suspected cross-contamination and a sequencing artifact. In a later analysis, a clonal expansion index was calculated for each public chain from normalized within-repertoire ranks of inferred template counts. Generation probabilities in a later analysis came from a VDJ recombination model fitted to out-of-frame rearrangements, and those results were checked against IGoR. A later analysis scored TCR-TCR, TCR-HLA and TCR-CMV co-occurrence with hypergeometric tests, applying a repertoire-size bias correction to TCR pairs. To estimate false discovery rates, a later analysis permuted the HLA or CMV assignments 20 times. In a later analysis, co-occurring TCRs were grouped with DBSCAN, and TCRdist sequence similarity was added when clustering was performed within HLA-allele-positive subsets. Co-occurrence clustering excluded repertoires with fewer than 30,000 or more than 120,000 public chains, plus five with anomalous nucleotide sharing. Here the immuneACCESS table is served through TCRdb, limited to in-frame sequences with V and J called. Missing clones are a known gap in these copies; in checked studies unresolved V genes cover under half, and the rest lacks a known reason. Clone size and V and J calls were adopted from that table, with D and trimming inferred from the DNA. In all, the sample holds 75,000 to 100,000 clones, and about four fifths of those were seen once. The ten largest account for about 14% of the sample.

A few counts support this clone. This receptor's antigen is unknown. No quality values exist for individual bases; no much larger clone is one base distant. Specimen: PBMCs. The source is a woman in her 70s in good health and CMV-seropositive.

Here the CDR3 is given as CASREGIQETQYF. The sequence in DNA is TGCGCCAGCAGAGAGGGTATCCAAGAGACCCAGTACTTC. The rearrangement combines TRBV5-1 with TRBJ2-5; the D region possibly corresponds to TRBD2 (5 bases align). V is reduced by 5 bases and J by 1 base, leaving a spacing of 9 bases between them. The CDR3, cysteine through phenylalanine, is 13 amino acids long. Only the CDR3 DNA is retained, 39 bases long and in frame from the first base. CDR1 and CDR2 were assigned from the germline V gene as SGHRS and YFSETQ.